This T cell receptor beta chain originates from a study of blood T cell repertoires in COVID-19. Looking at the study overall: Samples of COVID-19 (acute and convalescent) were obtained from the United States, Italy and Spain. The analysed material was cDNA or gDNA that came from T cells, B-cell-depleted T cells, or PBMCs.

V was pared by 4 bases and J by 8 bases, with 15 bases between. The germline V gene encodes CDR1 MNHEY and CDR2 SVGAGI. The CDR3 extends over 15 amino acids. Source study methods: The authors estimated nucleated cell counts from reference gene primer amplification. The method was immunoSEQ multiplex PCR; TCRdb's version includes in-frame clones alone and lacks a portion of them. That table is the source of V, J and clone size, and D and trimming were worked out from the DNA. The profile shows about 280,000 clones, roughly 90% of them singletons. This rearrangement joins TRBV6-5 to TRBJ1-6; D perhaps matches TRBD1 (5 bases). The sequence was obtained from a man in his fifties or sixties with acute or convalescent COVID-19. The sample taken for sequencing was peripheral blood. CDR3 DNA sequence: TGTGCCAGCAGTTCAACCGGGACTGGGGATTCACCCCTCCACTTT. Its protein product is CASSSTGTGDSPLHF.